The entry below gives a single T cell receptor beta chain sequence along with its context. As yet, its antigen is unknown. Germline assignment: CDR1 LGHNA and CDR2 YNFKEQ. V lost 0 bases and J 0 bases, leaving 5 bases between the germline ends. The CDR3 is made up of 14 amino acids. Specified treatment: roughly 11-day PBMC culture with coronavirus spike peptide pools or control peptides (ViraFEST assay). First, ViraFEST expanded antigen-specific T cells with peptide pools, and next it sequenced the TCRs. Per-well cultures of 1.8 million or so PBMCs received 8 to 10 IU/ml IL-2 and about 9.6 ug/ml peptide pools. Cultured CD4+ T-cell DNA underwent Oncomine TCR Beta short-read sequencing. From cultured CD4+ T cells, genomic DNA was extracted. One entry per CDR3 protein results from TCRdb running MiXCR on the PCR reads. The table includes about 21,000 distinct CDR3 sequences, about 52% detected once. The sample belongs to a study of vaccination and CD4 T cells after COVID-19. In the study overall: Convalescent cases consisted of six males and four females, of whom two were Hispanic.

The sample comprised CD4+ T cells from blood, cultured in vitro. The rearrangement joins TRBV4-2 to TRBJ1-2; D gene ambiguous. The clonotype originates from a human donor who had recovered from COVID-19. CDR3 loop: CASSQDGSNYGYTF. CDR3 in DNA: TGTGCCAGCAGCCAAGACGGATCTAACTATGGCTACACCTTC.